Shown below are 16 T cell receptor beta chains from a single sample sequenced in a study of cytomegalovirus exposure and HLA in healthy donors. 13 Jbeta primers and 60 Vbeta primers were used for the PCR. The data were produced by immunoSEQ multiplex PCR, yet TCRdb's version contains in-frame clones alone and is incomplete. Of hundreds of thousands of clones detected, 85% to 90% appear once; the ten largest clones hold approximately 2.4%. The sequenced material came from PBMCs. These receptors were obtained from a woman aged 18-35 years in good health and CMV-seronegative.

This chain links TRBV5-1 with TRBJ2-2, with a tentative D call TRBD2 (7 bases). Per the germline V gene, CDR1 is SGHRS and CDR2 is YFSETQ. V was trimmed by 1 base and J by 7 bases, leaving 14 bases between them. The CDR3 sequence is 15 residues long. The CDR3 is CASSLTWGGIGELFF. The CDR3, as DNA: TGCGCCAGCAGCTTGACCTGGGGGGGCATCGGGGAGCTGTTTTTT.

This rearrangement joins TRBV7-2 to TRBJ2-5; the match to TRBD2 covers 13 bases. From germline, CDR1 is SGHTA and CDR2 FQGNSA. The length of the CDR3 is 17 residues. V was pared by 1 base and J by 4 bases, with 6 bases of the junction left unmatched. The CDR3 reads CASSLVTSGGGRETQYF. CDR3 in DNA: TGTGCCAGCAGCTTAGTTACTAGCGGGGGGGGTCGAGAGACCCAGTACTTC.

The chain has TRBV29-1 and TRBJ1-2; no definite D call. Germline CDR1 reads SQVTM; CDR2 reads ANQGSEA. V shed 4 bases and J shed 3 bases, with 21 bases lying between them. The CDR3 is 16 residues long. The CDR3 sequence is CSVGSSVTWYDYGYTF. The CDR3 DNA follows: TGCAGCGTTGGATCATCGGTTACGTGGTATGACTATGGCTACACCTTC.

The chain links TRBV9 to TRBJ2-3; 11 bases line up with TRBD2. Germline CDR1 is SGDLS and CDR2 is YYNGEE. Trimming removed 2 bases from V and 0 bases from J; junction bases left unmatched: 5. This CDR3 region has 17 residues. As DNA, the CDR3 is TGTGCCAGCAGCGTGCCTAGCGGGGGGCTAAGCACAGATACGCAGTATTTT. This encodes CASSVPSGGLSTDTQYF.

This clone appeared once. The chain's CDR3 is CASSEALDSPYEQYF. The CDR3, as DNA: TGTGCCAGCAGTGAAGCGCTAGATAGCCCCTACGAGCAGTACTTC. This chain uses TRBV6-1 with TRBJ2-7; D is ambiguous. The germline V gene encodes CDR1 MNHNS and CDR2 SASEGT. CDR3 length equals 15 residues. V shed 0 bases and J shed 2 bases, with 11 bases lying between them.

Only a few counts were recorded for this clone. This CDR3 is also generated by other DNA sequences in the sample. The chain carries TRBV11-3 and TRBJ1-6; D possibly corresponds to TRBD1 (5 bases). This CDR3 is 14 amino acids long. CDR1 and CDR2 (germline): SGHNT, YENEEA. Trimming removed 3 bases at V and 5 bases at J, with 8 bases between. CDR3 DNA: TGTGCCAGCAGCTTGTCCAGGGATAATTCACCCCTCCACTTT. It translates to CASSLSRDNSPLHF.

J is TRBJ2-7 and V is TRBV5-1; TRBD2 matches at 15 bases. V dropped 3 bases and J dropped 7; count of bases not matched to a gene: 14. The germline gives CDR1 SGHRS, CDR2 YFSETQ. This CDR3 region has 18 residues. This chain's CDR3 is CASSSTLGLAGGYREQYF. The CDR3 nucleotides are TGCGCCAGCAGCTCCACCTTGGGACTAGCGGGGGGTTACAGAGAGCAGTACTTC.

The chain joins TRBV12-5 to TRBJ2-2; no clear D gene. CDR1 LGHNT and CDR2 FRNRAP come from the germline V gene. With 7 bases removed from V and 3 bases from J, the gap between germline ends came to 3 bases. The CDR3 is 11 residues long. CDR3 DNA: TGTGCTAGTGCCTACACCGGGGAGCTGTTTTTT. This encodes CASAYTGELFF. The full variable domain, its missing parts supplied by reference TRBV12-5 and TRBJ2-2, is DARVTQTPRHKVTEMGQEVTMRCQPILGHNTVFWYRQTMMQGLELLAYFRNRAPLDDSGMPKDRFSAEMPDATLATLKIQPSEPRDSAVYFCASAYTGELFFGEGSRLTVL.

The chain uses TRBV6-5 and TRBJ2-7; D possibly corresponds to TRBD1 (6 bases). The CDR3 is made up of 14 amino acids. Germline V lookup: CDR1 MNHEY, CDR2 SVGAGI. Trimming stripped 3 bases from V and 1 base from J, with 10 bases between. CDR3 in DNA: TGTGCCAGCAGTTATTTACAGGGTTCCTACGAGCAGTACTTC. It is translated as CASSYLQGSYEQYF.

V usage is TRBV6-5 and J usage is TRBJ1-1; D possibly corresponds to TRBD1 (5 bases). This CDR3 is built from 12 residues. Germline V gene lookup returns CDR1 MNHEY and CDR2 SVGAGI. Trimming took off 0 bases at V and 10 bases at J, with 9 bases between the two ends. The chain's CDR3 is CASSYSGGGAFF. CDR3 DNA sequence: TGTGCCAGCAGTTACTCGGGGGGGGGAGCTTTCTTT.

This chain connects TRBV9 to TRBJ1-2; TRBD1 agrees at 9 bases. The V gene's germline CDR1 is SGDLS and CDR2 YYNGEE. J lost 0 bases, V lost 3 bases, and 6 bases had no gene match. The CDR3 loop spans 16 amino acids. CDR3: CASSARQGEANYGYTF. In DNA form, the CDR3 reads TGTGCCAGCAGCGCGCGACAGGGGGAGGCTAACTATGGCTACACCTTC. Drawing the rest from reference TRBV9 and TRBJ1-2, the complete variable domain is DSGVTQTPKHLITATGQRVTLRCSPRSGDLSVYWYQQSLDQGLQFLIQYYNGEERAKGNILERFSAQQFPDLHSELNLSSLELGDSALYFCASSARQGEANYGYTFGSGTRLTVV.

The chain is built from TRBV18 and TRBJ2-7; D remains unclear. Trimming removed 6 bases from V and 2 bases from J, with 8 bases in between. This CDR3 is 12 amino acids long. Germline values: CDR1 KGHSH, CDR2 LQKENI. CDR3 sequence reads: CASSYVTYEQYF. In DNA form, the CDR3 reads TGTGCCAGCTCGTATGTTACCTACGAGCAGTACTTC.

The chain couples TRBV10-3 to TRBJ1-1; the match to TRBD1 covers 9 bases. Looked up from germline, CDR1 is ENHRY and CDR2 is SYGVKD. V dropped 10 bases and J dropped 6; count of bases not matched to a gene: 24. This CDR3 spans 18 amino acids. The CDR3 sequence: CATGAGTGTGFLSAEAFF. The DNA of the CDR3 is TGTGCCACCGGAGCCGGAACCGGGACAGGGTTTCTTTCCGCTGAAGCTTTCTTT.

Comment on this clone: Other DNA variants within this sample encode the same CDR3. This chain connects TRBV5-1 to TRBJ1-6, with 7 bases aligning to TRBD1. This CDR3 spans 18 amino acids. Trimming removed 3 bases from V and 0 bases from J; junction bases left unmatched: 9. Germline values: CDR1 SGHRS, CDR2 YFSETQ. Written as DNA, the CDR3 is TGCGCCAGCAGCTCGACCGGGACAGACAGCTCCTATAATTCACCCCTCCACTTT. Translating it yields CASSSTGTDSSYNSPLHF.

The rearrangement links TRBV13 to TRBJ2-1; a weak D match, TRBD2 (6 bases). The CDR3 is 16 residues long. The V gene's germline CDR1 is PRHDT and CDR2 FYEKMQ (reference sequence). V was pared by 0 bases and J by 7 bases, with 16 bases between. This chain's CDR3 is CASSLGSGGENNEQFF. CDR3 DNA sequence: TGTGCCAGCAGCTTAGGAAGTGGCGGGGAAAATAATGAGCAGTTCTTC.

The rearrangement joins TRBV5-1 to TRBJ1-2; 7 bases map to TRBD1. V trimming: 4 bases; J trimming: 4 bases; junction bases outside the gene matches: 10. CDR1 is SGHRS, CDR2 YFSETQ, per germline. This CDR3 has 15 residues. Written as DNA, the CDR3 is TGCGCCAGCAGCGCAGAAGGGGGCCCCTCCTATGGCTACACCTTC. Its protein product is CASSAEGGPSYGYTF.